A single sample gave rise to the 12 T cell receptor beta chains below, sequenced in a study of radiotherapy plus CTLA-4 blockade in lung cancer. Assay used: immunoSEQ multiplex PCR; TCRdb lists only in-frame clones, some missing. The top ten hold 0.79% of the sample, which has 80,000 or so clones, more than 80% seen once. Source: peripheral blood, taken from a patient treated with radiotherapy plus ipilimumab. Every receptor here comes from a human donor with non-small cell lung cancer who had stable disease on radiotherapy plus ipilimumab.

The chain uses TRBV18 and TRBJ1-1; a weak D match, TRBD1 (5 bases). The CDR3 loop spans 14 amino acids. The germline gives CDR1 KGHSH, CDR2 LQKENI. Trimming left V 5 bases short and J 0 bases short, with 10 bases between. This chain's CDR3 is CASSSGRVNTEAFF. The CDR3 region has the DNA TGTGCCAGCTCATCAGGGAGGGTGAACACTGAAGCTTTCTTT.

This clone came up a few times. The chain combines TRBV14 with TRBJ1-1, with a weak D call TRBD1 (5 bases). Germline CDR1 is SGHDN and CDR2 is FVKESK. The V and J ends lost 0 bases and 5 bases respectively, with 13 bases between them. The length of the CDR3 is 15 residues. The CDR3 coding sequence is TGTGCCAGCAGCCAAGAGCCGGGGCTGGGAACTGAAGCTTTCTTT. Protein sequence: CASSQEPGLGTEAFF. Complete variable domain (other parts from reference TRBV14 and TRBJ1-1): EAGVTQFPSHSVIEKGQTVTLRCDPISGHDNLYWYRRVMGKEIKFLLHFVKESKQDESGMPNNRFLAERTGGTYSTLKVQPAELEDSGVYFCASSQEPGLGTEAFFGQGTRLTVV.

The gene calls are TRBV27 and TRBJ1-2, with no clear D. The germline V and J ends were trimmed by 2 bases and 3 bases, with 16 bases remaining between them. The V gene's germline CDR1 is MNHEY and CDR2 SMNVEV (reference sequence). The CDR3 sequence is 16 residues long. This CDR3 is CASSLRATTRDYGYTF. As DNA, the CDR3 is TGTGCCAGCAGTTTACGGGCTACAACTCGTGACTATGGCTACACCTTC.

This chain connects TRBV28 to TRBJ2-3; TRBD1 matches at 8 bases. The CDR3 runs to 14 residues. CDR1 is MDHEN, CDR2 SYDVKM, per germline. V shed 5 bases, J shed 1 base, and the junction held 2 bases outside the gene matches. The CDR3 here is CASSNRGGTDTQYF. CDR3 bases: TGTGCCAGCAGTAACAGGGGGGGCACAGATACGCAGTATTTT.

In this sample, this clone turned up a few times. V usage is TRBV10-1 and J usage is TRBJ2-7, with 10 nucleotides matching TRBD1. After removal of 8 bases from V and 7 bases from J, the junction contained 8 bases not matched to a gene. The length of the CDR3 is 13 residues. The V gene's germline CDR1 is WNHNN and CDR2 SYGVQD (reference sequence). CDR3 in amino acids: CASSRQGAVEQYF. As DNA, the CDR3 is TGCGCCAGCTCCAGACAGGGGGCCGTGGAGCAGTACTTC.

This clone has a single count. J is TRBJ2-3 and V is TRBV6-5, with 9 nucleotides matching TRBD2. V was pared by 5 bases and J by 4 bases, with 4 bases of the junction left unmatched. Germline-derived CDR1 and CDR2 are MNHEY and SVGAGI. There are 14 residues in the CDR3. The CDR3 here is CASSIAGESDTQYF. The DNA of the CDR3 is TGTGCCAGCAGTATAGCGGGGGAGTCAGATACGCAGTATTTT.

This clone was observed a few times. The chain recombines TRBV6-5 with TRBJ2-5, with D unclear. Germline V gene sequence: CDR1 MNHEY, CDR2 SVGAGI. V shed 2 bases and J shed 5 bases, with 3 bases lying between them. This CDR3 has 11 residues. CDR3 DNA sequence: TGTGCCAGCAGTTACGGTGAGACCCAGTACTTC. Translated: CASSYGETQYF.

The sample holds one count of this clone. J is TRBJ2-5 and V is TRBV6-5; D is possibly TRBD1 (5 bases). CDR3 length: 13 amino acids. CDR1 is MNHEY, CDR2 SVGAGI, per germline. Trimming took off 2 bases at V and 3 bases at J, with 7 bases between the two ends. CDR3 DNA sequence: TGTGCCAGCAGTTACCCGACAGAAGAGACCCAGTACTTC. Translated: CASSYPTEETQYF.

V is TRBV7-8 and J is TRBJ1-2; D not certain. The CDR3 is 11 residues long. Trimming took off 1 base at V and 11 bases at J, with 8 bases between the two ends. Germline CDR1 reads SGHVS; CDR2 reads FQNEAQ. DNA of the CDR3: TGTGCCAGCAGCTTAGGCAGTGTGTACACCTTC. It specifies CASSLGSVYTF.

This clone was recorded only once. The CDR3 DNA sequence: TGTGCCAGCAGCCAGCAAAACTATGGCTACACCTTC. It specifies CASSQQNYGYTF. The V call is TRBV14, the J call TRBJ1-2; D is ambiguous. The V end was cut by 3 bases, the J end by 2 bases, with 4 bases between. CDR1 is SGHDN and CDR2 is FVKESK in the germline V gene. CDR3 length: 12 amino acids.

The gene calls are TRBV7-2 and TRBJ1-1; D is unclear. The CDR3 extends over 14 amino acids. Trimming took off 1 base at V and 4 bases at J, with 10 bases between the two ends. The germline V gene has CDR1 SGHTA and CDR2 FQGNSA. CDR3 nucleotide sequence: TGTGCCAGCAGCTTAGTGTGGGGAGGCACTGAAGCTTTCTTT. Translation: CASSLVWGGTEAFF.

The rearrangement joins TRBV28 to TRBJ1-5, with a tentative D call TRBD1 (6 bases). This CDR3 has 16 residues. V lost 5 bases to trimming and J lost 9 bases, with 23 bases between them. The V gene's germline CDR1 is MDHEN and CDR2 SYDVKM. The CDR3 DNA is TGTGCCAGCAGTAGGTTGGGGGGCACTAGTCAGGGGCCCCAGCATTTT. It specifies CASSRLGGTSQGPQHF.